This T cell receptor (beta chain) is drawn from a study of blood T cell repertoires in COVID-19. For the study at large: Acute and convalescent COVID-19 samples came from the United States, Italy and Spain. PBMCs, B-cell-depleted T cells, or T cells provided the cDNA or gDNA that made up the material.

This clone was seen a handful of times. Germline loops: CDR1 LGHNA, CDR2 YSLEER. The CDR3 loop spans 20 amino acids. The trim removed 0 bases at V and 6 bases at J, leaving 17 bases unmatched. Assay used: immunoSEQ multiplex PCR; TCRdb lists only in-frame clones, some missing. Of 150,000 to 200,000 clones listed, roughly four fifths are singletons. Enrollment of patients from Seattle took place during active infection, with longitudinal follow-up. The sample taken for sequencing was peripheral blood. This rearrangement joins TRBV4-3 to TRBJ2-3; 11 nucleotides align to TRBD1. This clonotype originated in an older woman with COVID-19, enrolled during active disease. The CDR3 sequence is CASSQDWTGGGGGARDTQYF. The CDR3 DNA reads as TGCGCCAGCAGCCAAGATTGGACAGGGGGCGGCGGGGGCGCGCGGGATACGCAGTATTTT.